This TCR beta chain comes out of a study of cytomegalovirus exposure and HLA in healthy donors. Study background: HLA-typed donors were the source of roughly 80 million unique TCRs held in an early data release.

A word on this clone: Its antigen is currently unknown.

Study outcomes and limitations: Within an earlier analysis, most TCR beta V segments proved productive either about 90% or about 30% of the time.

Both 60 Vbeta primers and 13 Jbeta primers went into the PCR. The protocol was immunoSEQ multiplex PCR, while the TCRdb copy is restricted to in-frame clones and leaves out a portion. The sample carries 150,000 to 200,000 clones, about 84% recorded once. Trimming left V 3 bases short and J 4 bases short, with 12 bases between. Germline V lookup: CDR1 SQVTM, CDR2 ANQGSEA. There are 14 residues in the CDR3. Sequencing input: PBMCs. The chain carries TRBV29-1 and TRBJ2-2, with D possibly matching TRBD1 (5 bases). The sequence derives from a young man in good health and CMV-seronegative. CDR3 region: CSVEQGPSTGELFF. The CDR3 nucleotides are TGCAGCGTTGAGCAGGGTCCTAGCACCGGGGAGCTGTTTTTT.